The source of this T cell receptor (beta chain) is a study of tumor-infiltrating lymphocytes in oesophageal squamous cell carcinoma. The length of the CDR3 is 15 residues. With 2 bases removed from V and 5 bases from J, the gap between germline ends came to 10 bases. Each CDR3 protein gets one entry after TCRdb re-called the PCR reads with MiXCR. The table shows roughly 20,000 distinct CDR3 sequences, with about 38% occurring only once. The chain uses TRBV12-3 or TRBV12-4 and TRBJ1-6, with D perhaps TRBD1 (5 bases). Sequencing was performed on normal esophageal tissue next to the tumor. The clonotype was recovered from a male donor with esophageal squamous cell carcinoma. CDR3 in amino acids: CASSLLGPDNSPLHF. The CDR3 DNA reads as TGTGCCAGCAGTTTACTGGGACCCGATAATTCACCCCTCCACTTT.